The sequence of this TCR beta chain was determined in a study of blood T cells in healthy people across ages. A J-beta primer mix and a sample-barcoded 5' primer were used in a second PCR of roughly 6 to 12 cycles. TCRdb re-called the 5' RACE reads through MiXCR, storing one row per CDR3 protein. This sample has approximately 1.5 million distinct CDR3 sequences, with under 55% found just once. This clonotype was counted only a few times. The origin of this receptor is a woman aged 18-30 years in good health. The sequenced material came from blood.

CDR3 nucleotides: TGCAGTGCTTGGGACACCCGCTCCTACAATGAGCAGTTCTTC. Protein product: CSAWDTRSYNEQFF. V gene TRBV20-1 combines with J gene TRBJ2-1; perhaps TRBD1 as D (6 bases). In germline, CDR1 is DFQATT, CDR2 SNEGSKA (reference sequence). The CDR3 has 14 residues. Trimming pared 5 bases from V and 0 bases from J, leaving 11 bases between.